Below, one T cell receptor (beta chain) is given with its context. TCRdb re-called the 5' RACE reads, yielding one record per CDR3 amino acid sequence without DNA. The sample table sets out about 420,000 distinct CDR3 sequences. This sample stems from a study of monozygotic twins with inflammatory bowel disease. This CDR3 has 16 residues. Germline V CDR1 and CDR2: LGHDT, YNNKEL (reference sequence). Sequencing was done on a sample of blood. This receptor was taken from a human donor with ulcerative colitis or Crohn's disease, or a healthy co-twin of an affected twin (not recorded which). This chain joins TRBV3-1 and TRBJ2-3. The CDR3 loop is CASSYSNRLTTDTQYF.